The following is a TCR beta chain sequence with its context. Its specific antigen is unknown. Per-base qualities were not stored, and no clone one base away is much larger. Trimming costs V 8 bases and J 5 bases, and their ends lie 16 bases apart. The germline V gene encodes CDR1 MGHDK and CDR2 SYGVNS. From its cysteine to its phenylalanine, the CDR3 spans 14 amino acids. Left in the record is the CDR3 DNA by itself, 42 bases read in frame from the first base. TCRbeta CDR3 regions were amplified from genomic DNA using the immunoSEQ Assay, a bias-controlled multiplex PCR. In the paper's pipeline: Nucleated cell counts per sample were estimated from amplification of reference gene primers within the assay. Sequence reads were collapsed and filtered to measure the absolute abundance of every unique TCRbeta CDR3 rearrangement. Productive Simpson clonality was computed per sample as the square root of Simpson's diversity index over productive rearrangements. Drawn from immuneACCESS, this table holds only the in-frame rearrangements with V and J called that TCRdb kept. Clones are partly lost; checked studies trace under half to an unresolved V gene and leave the rest unexplained. D and trimming were read from the DNA, whereas the V and J calls and clone size are those reported in that table. Present in this sample are roughly 250,000 clones, about 90% of which were seen just once. The top ten constitute around 7.8% of the sample.

Samples from volunteer blood donors who had recovered from COVID-19 were contributed by a second Seattle source. The collaborating institutions used their own protocols to collect whole blood in K2EDTA tubes. Collaborator samples were shipped for TCRbeta analysis as frozen whole blood, isolated PBMCs, or DNA extracted from either sample type. The source of the sample is a study of blood T cell repertoires in COVID-19 (dated by TCRdb to 2018 to 2020). About the study as a whole: Collaborator samples came from the United States, Italy and Spain and covered acute and convalescent phases of COVID-19. The prospective study material was composed of cDNA or gDNA derived from T cells, B-cell-depleted T cells, or PBMCs. Deeply sampled blood TCRbeta repertoires from subjects exposed to, actively infected with, or recovered from COVID-19 were included in the dataset. The repertoires were released in a freely available public database intended as a resource for research on the immune response to SARS-CoV-2. The samples were drawn from the first 160 participants of the ongoing ImmuneRACE study and from 1,254 subjects provided by 6 global collaborators. A de-identified subject ID, COVID-19 status, age in years and sex were almost always included in the sample metadata. Where available, HLA class I and class II types were obtained from metadata supplied by the sample provider rather than from assay-based typing.

Beyond this particular receptor, the publication reports: How much clinical and demographic metadata was included differed by source and by participant, and the metadata was provided uncurated.

The rearrangement joined TRBV25-1 to TRBJ1-5; the D gene is unclear. The specimen was peripheral blood. The receptor was isolated from a man aged 55 to 70 who had recovered from COVID-19. This receptor carries the CDR3 CASPNREDHQPQHF. The nucleotide sequence is given as TGTGCCAGCCCGAATAGGGAGGACCATCAGCCCCAGCATTTT.